This TCR beta chain stems from a study of blood T cell repertoires in COVID-19. Overall study: COVID-19 samples collected from the United States, Italy and Spain covered acute and convalescent phases.

Produced via immunoSEQ multiplex PCR; TCRdb's table is partial and in-frame only. The sample consists of around 130,000 clones, around 83% of them appearing once. Participants' reported clinical history set cohort assignment. Trimming removed 3 bases from V and 3 bases from J, with 16 bases in between. Germline assignment: CDR1 SGHNT and CDR2 YYREEE (reference sequence). This CDR3 is built from 15 residues. This chain connects TRBV5-4 to TRBJ2-7, with D possibly being TRBD2 (5 bases). The receptor was isolated from a woman aged 25 to 39 who had recovered from COVID-19. The sample consisted of PBMCs or T cells enriched from blood (not recorded which). CDR3 region: CASSSGESYHYEQYF. Here the CDR3 DNA reads TGTGCCAGCAGCTCTGGGGAGAGTTATCACTACGAGCAGTACTTC.